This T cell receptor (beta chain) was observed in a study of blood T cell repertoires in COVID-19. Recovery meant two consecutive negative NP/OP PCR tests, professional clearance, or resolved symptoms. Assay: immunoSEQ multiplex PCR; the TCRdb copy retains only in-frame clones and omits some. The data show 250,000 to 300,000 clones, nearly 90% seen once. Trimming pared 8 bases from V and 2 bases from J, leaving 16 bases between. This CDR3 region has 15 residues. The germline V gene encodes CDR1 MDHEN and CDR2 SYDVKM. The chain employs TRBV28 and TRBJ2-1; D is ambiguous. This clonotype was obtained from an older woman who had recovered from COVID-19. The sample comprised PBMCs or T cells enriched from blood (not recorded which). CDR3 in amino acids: CASQGGGTTYNEQFF. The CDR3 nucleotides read TGTGCCAGCCAAGGCGGCGGAACCACCTACAATGAGCAGTTCTTC.